The 24 T cell receptor beta chains below all came from one sample that was sequenced in a study of blood T cell repertoires in COVID-19. Clones were sequenced by immunoSEQ multiplex PCR, and TCRdb holds only the in-frame ones, with some missing. The sample has around 200,000 clones; about 86% are singletons. The specimen sequenced was peripheral blood. The receptors were gathered from a man in his 60s who had recovered from COVID-19.

The chain is built from TRBV7-3 and TRBJ2-7, with TRBD2 matching 11 bases. The J segment lost 3 bases and the V segment lost 3 bases, leaving 4 bases of the junction unmatched. Germline CDR1 reads SGHTA; CDR2 reads FQGTGA. This CDR3 region has 15 residues. CDR3: CASSFSTSGDYEQYF. The CDR3 DNA is TGTGCCAGCAGCTTTTCGACTAGCGGGGACTACGAGCAGTACTTC.

The chain couples TRBV15 to TRBJ2-2; 9 nucleotides line up with TRBD2. This CDR3 region has 14 residues. Germline-derived CDR1 and CDR2 are LNHNV and YYDKDF (reference sequence). The junction had 0 bases not matched to a gene; V was cut back by 1 base and J by 6 bases. The CDR3 protein is CATSRVAGAGELFF. The CDR3 DNA sequence: TGTGCCACCAGCAGAGTAGCGGGGGCCGGGGAGCTGTTTTTT. Based on the CDR3 plus reference TRBV15 and TRBJ2-2, the full variable domain is DAMVIQNPRYQVTQFGKPVTLSCSQTLNHNVMYWYQQKSSQAPKLLFHYYDKDFNNEADTPDNFQSRRPNTSFCFLDIRSPGLGDTAMYLCATSRVAGAGELFFGEGSRLTVL.

The rearrangement links TRBV19 to TRBJ2-7; 9 bases line up with TRBD1. The germline gives CDR1 LNHDA, CDR2 SQIVND (reference sequence). The trim removed 3 bases at V and 2 bases at J, leaving 5 bases unmatched. This CDR3 is built from 15 residues. The CDR3 DNA reads as TGTGCCAGTAGTATTCGAGGGGACAGGGCCTACGAGCAGTACTTC. Translation gives CASSIRGDRAYEQYF.

This chain joins TRBV28 and TRBJ1-2; possibly TRBD1 for D (6 bases). CDR3 length equals 15 residues. V gave up 7 bases and J gave up 2 bases, with 17 bases separating them. Germline V gene lookup returns CDR1 MDHEN and CDR2 SYDVKM. The CDR3, as DNA: TGTGCCAGCACCGTCATATCGACAGGAAACTATGGCTACACCTTC. It specifies CASTVISTGNYGYTF.

The chain has TRBV25-1 and TRBJ2-2; 7 nucleotides match TRBD1. In germline, CDR1 is MGHDK, CDR2 SYGVNS. The CDR3 consists of 16 residues. Germline trimming cut 5 bases from V and 4 bases from J; bases unmatched to any gene: 10. This CDR3 is CASSQPQGKGTGELFF. In nucleotides, the CDR3 is TGTGCCAGCAGTCAGCCACAGGGGAAAGGCACCGGGGAGCTGTTTTTT.

This rearrangement joins TRBV6-2 or TRBV6-3 to TRBJ1-2; D might be TRBD1 (5 bases). CDR1 MNHEY and CDR2 SVGEGT come from the germline V gene. Trimming stripped 4 bases from V and 2 bases from J, with 20 bases between. The CDR3 runs 17 residues. The CDR3 loop is CASSWWASAGKNYGYTF. CDR3 nucleotide sequence: TGTGCCAGCAGTTGGTGGGCATCGGCAGGGAAGAACTATGGCTACACCTTC.

The chain employs TRBV28 and TRBJ1-3; D not certain. Germline lookup yields CDR1 MDHEN and CDR2 SYDVKM. Between the trimmed V and J ends, which lost 6 bases and 0 bases, there was a span of 12 bases. CDR3 size: 15 residues. The CDR3 DNA follows: TGTGCCAGCAGACCACCCATTAGCTCTGGAAACACCATATATTTT. As protein: CASRPPISSGNTIYF.

V gene TRBV28 combines with J gene TRBJ2-1, with 11 bases that match TRBD2. V lost 10 bases to trimming and J lost 7 bases; unmatched junction nucleotides: 9. This CDR3 contains 14 residues. Germline V gene data show CDR1 as MDHEN and CDR2 as SYDVKM. The CDR3 here is CATSGRTPVNEQFF. Written as DNA, the CDR3 is TGTGCCACTAGCGGGAGGACCCCTGTGAATGAGCAGTTCTTC. The full variable domain, in which reference TRBV28 and TRBJ2-1 provide the parts outside the CDR3, is DVKVTQSSRYLVKRTGEKVFLECVQDMDHENMFWYRQDPGLGLRLIYFSYDVKMKEKGDIPEGYSVSREKKERFSLILESASTNQTSMYLCATSGRTPVNEQFFGPGTRLTVL.

The chain is built from TRBV11-1 and TRBJ2-3, with D maybe TRBD2 (5 bases). Germline V CDR1 and CDR2: SGHAT, FQDESV (reference sequence). With 1 base removed from V and 2 bases from J, the gap between germline ends came to 13 bases. CDR3 length equals 16 residues. The CDR3 sequence is CASSLGTSLATDTQYF. Written as DNA, the CDR3 is TGTGCCAGCAGCTTAGGGACTTCCCTCGCCACAGATACGCAGTATTTT.

The chain links TRBV27 to TRBJ2-7; TRBD2 aligns across 9 bases. CDR3 length equals 15 residues. V shed 7 bases, J shed 5 bases, and the junction held 12 bases outside the gene matches. The V gene's germline CDR1 is MNHEY and CDR2 SMNVEV (reference sequence). CDR3 sequence reads: CASKGREGHFDEQYF. The CDR3 DNA is TGTGCCAGCAAAGGGCGGGAGGGCCATTTCGACGAGCAGTACTTC.

The CDR3: CASSSGGLNTEAFF. The CDR3 DNA reads as TGTGCCAGCAGTTCAGGGGGCCTCAACACTGAAGCTTTCTTT. This sequence joins TRBV28 and TRBJ1-1; TRBD1 aligns across 8 bases. The CDR3 sequence is 14 residues long. The V and J ends lost 4 bases and 2 bases, in that order; junction bases with no gene match: 3. The V gene's germline CDR1 is MDHEN and CDR2 SYDVKM.

This rearrangement joins TRBV7-8 to TRBJ1-6; 8 positions match TRBD1. CDR3 length equals 15 residues. After removal of 5 bases from V and 7 bases from J, the junction contained 7 bases not matched to a gene. The germline CDR1 and CDR2 sequences are SGHVS and FQNEAQ. The CDR3 DNA is TGTGCCAGCAGCCTGGACAGGGTTGGGAATTCACCCCTCCACTTT. Protein: CASSLDRVGNSPLHF.

This clone was detected only once. The sample has other DNA sequences that encode this CDR3 too. V and J are TRBV5-6 and TRBJ1-6; a possible D gene is TRBD1 (5 bases). CDR3 length equals 15 residues. Germline lookup yields CDR1 SGHDT and CDR2 YYEEEE. Trimming took off 1 base at V and 10 bases at J, with 15 bases between the two ends. The CDR3 loop is CASSLTGRVASPLHF. The CDR3 DNA reads as TGTGCCAGCAGCTTGACCGGCAGGGTGGCCTCACCCCTCCACTTT.

The CDR3 DNA sequence: TGTGCCAGCAGCTTCGCTAGCCAGATGGCCTACGAGCAGTACTTC. This codes for CASSFASQMAYEQYF. The genes are TRBV7-3 and TRBJ2-7; possible D gene TRBD2, 5 bases. V was trimmed by 3 bases and J by 2 bases, leaving 14 bases between them. The CDR3 is made up of 15 amino acids. CDR1 is SGHTA and CDR2 is FQGTGA in the germline V gene.

This clone was found once. V is TRBV20-1 and J is TRBJ2-7; possible D gene TRBD1, 6 bases. CDR3 length: 11 amino acids. Germline V gene data show CDR1 as DFQATT and CDR2 as SNEGSKA (reference sequence). Trimming shortened V by 7 bases and J by 4 bases, and 11 bases separated the two germline ends. CDR3 sequence (DNA): TGCAGTGGCGGACAGAATTACGAGCAGTACTTC. As protein: CSGGQNYEQYF.

The rearrangement links TRBV7-9 to TRBJ1-4; D is possibly TRBD1 (5 bases). Trimming pared 1 base from V and 3 bases from J, leaving 9 bases between. The CDR3 covers 15 residues. CDR1 and CDR2 (germline): SEHNR, FQNEAQ (reference sequence). This CDR3 reads CASSLGQWANEKLFF. CDR3 coding DNA: TGTGCCAGCAGCTTAGGACAGTGGGCTAATGAAAAACTGTTTTTT. Complete variable domain (other parts from reference TRBV7-9 and TRBJ1-4): DTGVSQNPRHKITKRGQNVTFRCDPISEHNRLYWYRQTLGQGPEFLTYFQNEAQLEKSRLLSDRFSAERPKGSFSTLEIQRTEQGDSAMYLCASSLGQWANEKLFFGSGTQLSVL.

The gene calls are TRBV7-3 and TRBJ2-5, with TRBD1 matching over 9 bases. The CDR3 totals 14 residues. Unmatched junction bases numbered 7, after V lost 5 bases and J lost 6 bases. CDR1 and CDR2 (germline): SGHTA, FQGTGA. The CDR3 DNA is TGTGCCAGCAGCGTGGGACAGGGTTGGCAGACCCAGTACTTC. This translates into CASSVGQGWQTQYF.

The rearrangement uses TRBV7-2 and TRBJ2-7; TRBD2 matches at 8 bases. With 1 base clipped from V and 0 bases from J, the junction kept 8 bases outside the gene matches. The CDR3 sequence is 17 residues long. The germline CDR1 and CDR2 sequences are SGHTA and FQGNSA. This CDR3 is CASSLGASGGSSYEQYF. The CDR3 DNA follows: TGTGCCAGCAGCTTAGGTGCAAGCGGGGGTAGCTCCTACGAGCAGTACTTC. Together with reference TRBV7-2 and TRBJ2-7, the CDR3 gives the full variable domain: GAGVSQSPSNKVTEKGKDVELRCDPISGHTALYWYRQSLGQGLEFLIYFQGNSAPDKSGLPSDRFSAERTGGSVSTLTIQRTQQEDSAVYLCASSLGASGGSSYEQYFGPGTRLTVT.

The genes are TRBV3-1 (or the pseudogene TRBV3-2) and TRBJ2-7; D may be TRBD1 (6 bases). The CDR3 has 15 residues. CDR1 and CDR2 from the germline V gene are LGHDT and YNNKEL (reference sequence). V gave up 4 bases and J gave up 2 bases, with 15 bases separating them. In DNA form, the CDR3 reads TGTGCCAGCAGCCCTGTGGGGGCTGGAACCTACGAGCAGTACTTC. Translating it yields CASSPVGAGTYEQYF.

This clone was detected only once. Mismatch with germline at one junction end may stem from a read error. The chain combines TRBV6-1 with TRBJ2-5; 7 bases fit TRBD1. Germline values: CDR1 MNHNS, CDR2 SASEGT. CDR3 length: 15 amino acids. The CDR3 region is CASSERAGGAIGPHF. CDR3 DNA: TGTGCCAGCAGTGAAAGGGCAGGGGGAGCGATCGGGCCTCACTTC.

The genes are TRBV18 and TRBJ1-1, with D possibly matching TRBD1 (5 bases). The V end was cut by 3 bases, the J end by 12 bases, with 35 bases between. Germline V CDR1 and CDR2: KGHSH, LQKENI. This CDR3 has 19 residues. The CDR3 sequence is CASSPTRPGRDGAGSRTFF. CDR3 coding DNA: TGTGCCAGCTCACCCACCCGCCCAGGGAGGGACGGAGCGGGGAGTAGGACTTTCTTT.

The sample holds one count of this clone. The chain carries TRBV28 and TRBJ2-1; D might be TRBD1 (5 bases). The CDR3 is 13 residues long. CDR1 is MDHEN and CDR2 is SYDVKM in the germline V gene. Trimming removed 10 bases from V and 7 bases from J, with 17 bases in between. The CDR3 bases are TGTGCCATCGATGACAGACTGGTGAATGAGCAGTTCTTC. Protein sequence: CAIDDRLVNEQFF. The whole variable domain, remainder taken from reference TRBV28 and TRBJ2-1, is DVKVTQSSRYLVKRTGEKVFLECVQDMDHENMFWYRQDPGLGLRLIYFSYDVKMKEKGDIPEGYSVSREKKERFSLILESASTNQTSMYLCAIDDRLVNEQFFGPGTRLTVL.

The CDR3 protein is CASSQGRTSVVIPPLHF. For the CDR3, the DNA is TGTGCCAGCAGCCAGGGGAGGACATCCGTAGTAATACCACCCCTCCACTTT. The gene calls are TRBV3-1 (or the pseudogene TRBV3-2) and TRBJ1-6, with a weak D call TRBD1 (5 bases). Germline loops: CDR1 LGHDT, CDR2 YNNKEL (reference sequence). This CDR3 spans 17 amino acids. Trimming left V 3 bases short and J 11 bases short, with 23 bases between.

V and J are TRBV18 and TRBJ1-1, with 7 bases lining up with TRBD1. V shed 3 bases, J shed 4 bases, and the junction held 5 bases outside the gene matches. The CDR3 extends over 14 amino acids. Germline CDR1 and CDR2: KGHSH and LQKENI. This chain's CDR3 is CASSPGQLGTEAFF. CDR3 DNA: TGTGCCAGCTCACCGGGACAGTTGGGCACTGAAGCTTTCTTT.